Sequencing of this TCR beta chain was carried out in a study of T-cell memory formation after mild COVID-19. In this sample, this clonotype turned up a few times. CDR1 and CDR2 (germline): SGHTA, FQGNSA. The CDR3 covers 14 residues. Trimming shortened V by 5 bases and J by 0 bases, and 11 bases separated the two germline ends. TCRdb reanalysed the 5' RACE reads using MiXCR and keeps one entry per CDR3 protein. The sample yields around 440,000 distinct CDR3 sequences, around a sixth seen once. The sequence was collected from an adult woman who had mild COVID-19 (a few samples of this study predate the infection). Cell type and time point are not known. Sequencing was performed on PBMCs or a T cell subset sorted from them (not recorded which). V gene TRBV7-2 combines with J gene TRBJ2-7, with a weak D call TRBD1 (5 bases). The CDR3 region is CASSQMTASYEQYF. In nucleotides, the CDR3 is TGTGCCAGCAGCCAGATGACAGCCTCCTACGAGCAGTACTTC.